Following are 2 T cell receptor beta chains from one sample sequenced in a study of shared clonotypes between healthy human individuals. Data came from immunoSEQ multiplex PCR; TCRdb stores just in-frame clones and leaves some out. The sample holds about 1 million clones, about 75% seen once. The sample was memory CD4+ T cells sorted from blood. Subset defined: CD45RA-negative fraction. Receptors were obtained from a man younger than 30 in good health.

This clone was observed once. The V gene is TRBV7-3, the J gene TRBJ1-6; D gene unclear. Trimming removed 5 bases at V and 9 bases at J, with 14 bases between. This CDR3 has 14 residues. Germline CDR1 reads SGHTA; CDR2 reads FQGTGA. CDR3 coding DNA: TGTGCCAGCAGCCTTGGACCCGGCGGTTCACCCCTCCACTTT. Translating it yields CASSLGPGGSPLHF.

This CDR3 is CASSHSWTEDYGYTF. As DNA, the CDR3 is TGTGCCAGCAGCCATAGTTGGACCGAGGATTATGGCTACACCTTC. The chain combines TRBV4-2 with TRBJ1-2, with D unclear. Germline CDR1 LGHNA, CDR2 YNFKEQ. Deletions cut 3 bases from V and 5 bases from J, with 16 bases between. The CDR3 sequence is 15 residues long.